This TCR beta chain appears in the sequencing data of a study of OX40 agonist ivuxolimab in advanced cancers. Assay used: immunoSEQ multiplex PCR; TCRdb lists only in-frame clones, some missing. The profile shows 25,000 to 30,000 clones, around four fifths of them singletons. This CDR3 is 16 amino acids long. The germline V gene encodes CDR1 SGHRS and CDR2 YFSETQ. The germline V and J ends were trimmed by 4 bases and 1 base, with 18 bases remaining between them. The clonotype originates from an adult with an advanced solid tumor such as melanoma, head and neck, liver or kidney cancer. The J gene is TRBJ2-7, the V gene TRBV5-1; perhaps TRBD1 as D (8 bases). The starting material was CD4+ or CD8+ T cells sorted from blood, obtained in a trial of the OX40 agonist ivuxolimab. The CDR3 spells CASSHYYRGGSYEQYF. The DNA for the CDR3 is TGCGCCAGCAGCCACTATTACAGGGGGGGGTCCTACGAGCAGTACTTC.